A selection of T cell receptor beta chains follows, all from one sample in a study of OX40 agonist ivuxolimab in advanced cancers. Some clones are missing from TCRdb's copy, which holds only in-frame ones; the method was immunoSEQ multiplex PCR. In the table there are about 68,000 clones, around 83% of which are singletons. This material consisted of CD4+ or CD8+ T cells sorted from blood, taken in a trial of the OX40 agonist ivuxolimab. The receptors originated from an adult with an advanced solid tumor such as melanoma, head and neck, liver or kidney cancer. Both conserved end residues are part of each CDR3.

j_call v_call cdr3_aa
TRBJ2-7 TRBV4-3 CASSQDTTLAGGHEQYF
TRBJ2-3 TRBV4-1 CASSLHGLAADTQYF
TRBJ2-3 TRBV7-6 CASTTRGFTDTQYF
TRBJ1-1 TRBV29-1 CSVHTPRSGATEAFF
TRBJ2-2 TRBV28 CASSTPTGELFF
TRBJ2-7 TRBV5-4 CASSLGRTYEQYF
TRBJ2-2 TRBV9 CASSVTPGQGTGELFF
TRBJ2-1 TRBV7-9 CASSPAGARGNNEQFF
TRBJ2-7 TRBV7-6 CASSLGLAGEHEQYF
TRBJ2-3 TRBV9 CASSVEMRGTPELGTDTQYF
TRBJ2-5 TRBV7-2 CASSLGSREGETQYF
TRBJ1-1 TRBV11-2 CASSLDPSTNTEAFF
TRBJ1-2 TRBV28 CASSLDSSWTF
TRBJ2-7 TRBV7-6 CASSLGRDYEQYF
TRBJ2-4 TRBV2 CASSEILAIAKNIQYF
TRBJ2-1 TRBV29-1 CSVEVGQRGFF
TRBJ2-2 TRBV6-1 CASSERTTGELFF
TRBJ2-5 TRBV6-6 CASSWPNPQETQYF
TRBJ2-5 TRBV10-3 CAISGRDRGQETQYF
- TRBV15 CATSRDPGGYYEQYF
TRBJ2-2 TRBV5-1 CASRASGNTGELFF
TRBJ2-1 TRBV5-1 CASSLVPRQGRRAAYNEQFF
TRBJ1-4 TRBV9 CASSVSPVGAEKLFF
TRBJ2-3 TRBV7-2 CASTDPNGALSTQYF
TRBJ2-1 TRBV6-5 CASSSRQGSSYNEQFF
TRBJ2-1 TRBV10-3 CATGLAGANEQFF
TRBJ2-5 TRBV7-2 CASSYLGAGDSQETQYF
TRBJ2-7 TRBV28 CASTQTRVWPPGQYF
TRBJ2-5 TRBV15 CATSKPPQGTGQETQYF
TRBJ2-4 TRBV19 CASSTQREDWVYIQYF
TRBJ2-5 TRBV2 CASGTSGDTQYF
TRBJ2-5 TRBV19 CASSGLAGGPGWETQYF
TRBJ1-1 TRBV5-4 CASSFQRDEAFF
TRBJ2-2 TRBV5-4 CASSFVRREPGELFF
TRBJ2-7 TRBV19 CASRQREVGLYEQYF
TRBJ2-6 TRBV18 CASSTSPAGANVLTF